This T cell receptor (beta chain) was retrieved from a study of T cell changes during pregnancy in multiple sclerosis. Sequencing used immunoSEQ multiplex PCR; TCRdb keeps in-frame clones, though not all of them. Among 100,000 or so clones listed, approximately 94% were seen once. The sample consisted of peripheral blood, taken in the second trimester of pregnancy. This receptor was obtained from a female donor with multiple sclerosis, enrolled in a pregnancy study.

CDR3 DNA sequence: TGCAGCGTTGTCTTACAGAGCTCCTACGAGCAGTACTTC. Translated, it gives CSVVLQSSYEQYF. The chain is built from TRBV29-1 and TRBJ2-7, with D unclear. CDR1 is SQVTM and CDR2 is ANQGSEA in the germline V gene. The length of the CDR3 is 13 residues. Between the trimmed V and J ends, which lost 4 bases and 0 bases, there was a span of 10 bases.